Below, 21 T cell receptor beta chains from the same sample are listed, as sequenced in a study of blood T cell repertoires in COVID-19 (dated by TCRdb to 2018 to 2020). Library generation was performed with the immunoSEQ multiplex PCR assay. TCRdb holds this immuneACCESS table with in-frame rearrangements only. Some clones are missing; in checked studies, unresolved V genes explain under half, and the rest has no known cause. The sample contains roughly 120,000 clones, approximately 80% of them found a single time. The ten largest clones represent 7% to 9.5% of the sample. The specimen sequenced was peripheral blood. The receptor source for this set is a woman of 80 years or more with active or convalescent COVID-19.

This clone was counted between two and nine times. CDR3 DNA sequence: TGTGCCAGCAGTCCAGGGACAGGGAACTATGGCTACACCTTC. Its translation is CASSPGTGNYGYTF. The chain employs TRBV3-1 (or the pseudogene TRBV3-2) and TRBJ1-2; TRBD1 agrees at 9 bases. With V trimmed by 6 bases and J by 2 bases, 4 bases remained unmatched. CDR3 size: 14 residues. Looked up from germline, CDR1 is LGHDT and CDR2 is YNNKEL (reference sequence).

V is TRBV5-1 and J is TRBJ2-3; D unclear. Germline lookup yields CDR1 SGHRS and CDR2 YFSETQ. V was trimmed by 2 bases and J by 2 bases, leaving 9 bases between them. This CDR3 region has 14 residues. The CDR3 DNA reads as TGCGCCAGCAGCTTTGGCAAAATCACAGATACGCAGTATTTT. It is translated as CASSFGKITDTQYF.

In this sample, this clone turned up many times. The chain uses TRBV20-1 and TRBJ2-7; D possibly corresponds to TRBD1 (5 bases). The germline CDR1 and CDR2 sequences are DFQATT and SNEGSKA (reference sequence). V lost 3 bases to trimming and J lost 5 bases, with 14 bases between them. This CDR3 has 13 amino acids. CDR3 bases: TGCAGTGCTAGTAAAGGGAAGACAGACGAGCAGTACTTC. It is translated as CSASKGKTDEQYF.

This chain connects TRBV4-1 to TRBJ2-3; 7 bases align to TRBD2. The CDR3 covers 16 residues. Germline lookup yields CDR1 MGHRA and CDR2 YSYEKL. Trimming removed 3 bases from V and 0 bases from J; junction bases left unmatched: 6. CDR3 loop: CASSQLLAPSTDTQYF. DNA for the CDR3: TGCGCCAGCAGCCAGCTACTAGCGCCTAGCACAGATACGCAGTATTTT.

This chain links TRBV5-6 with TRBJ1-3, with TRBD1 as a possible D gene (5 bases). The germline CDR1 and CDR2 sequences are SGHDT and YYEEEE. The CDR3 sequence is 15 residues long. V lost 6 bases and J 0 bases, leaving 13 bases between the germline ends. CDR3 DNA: TGTGCCAGCAACTGGGTTCAGGGCTCTGGAAACACCATATATTTT. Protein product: CASNWVQGSGNTIYF.

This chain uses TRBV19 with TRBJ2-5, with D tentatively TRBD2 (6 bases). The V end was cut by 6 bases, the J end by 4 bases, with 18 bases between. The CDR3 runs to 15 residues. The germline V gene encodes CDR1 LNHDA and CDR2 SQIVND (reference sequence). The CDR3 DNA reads TGTGCCAGTAGCCCCGAGACTAGGAGGCGAGAGACCCAGTACTTC. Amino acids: CASSPETRRRETQYF.

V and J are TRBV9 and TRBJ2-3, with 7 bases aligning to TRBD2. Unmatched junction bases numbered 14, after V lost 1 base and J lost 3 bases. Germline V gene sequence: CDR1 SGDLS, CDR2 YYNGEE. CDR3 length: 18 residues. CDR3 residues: CASSVWGGSIAETDTQYF. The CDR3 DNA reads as TGTGCCAGCAGCGTATGGGGGGGAAGCATCGCCGAAACAGATACGCAGTATTTT.

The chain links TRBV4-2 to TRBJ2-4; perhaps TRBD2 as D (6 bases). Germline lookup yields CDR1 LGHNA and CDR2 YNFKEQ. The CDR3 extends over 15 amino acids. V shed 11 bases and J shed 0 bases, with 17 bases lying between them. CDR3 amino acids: CAERSGLLAKNIQYF. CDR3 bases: TGTGCCGAAAGGAGCGGGTTGCTAGCCAAAAACATTCAGTACTTC.

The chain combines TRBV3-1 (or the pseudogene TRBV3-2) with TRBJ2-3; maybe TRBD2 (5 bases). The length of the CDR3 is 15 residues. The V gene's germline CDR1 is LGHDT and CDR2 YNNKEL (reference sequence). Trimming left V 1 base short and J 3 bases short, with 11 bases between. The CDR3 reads CASSQALDRTDTQYF. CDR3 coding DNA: TGTGCCAGCAGCCAAGCACTAGATAGGACAGATACGCAGTATTTT.

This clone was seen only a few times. CDR3 bases: TGTGCCAGCAGCCAATCACAGGGGTACGAGCAGTACTTC. Amino acids: CASSQSQGYEQYF. The chain couples TRBV3-1 (or the pseudogene TRBV3-2) to TRBJ2-7, with TRBD1 matching 7 bases. CDR1 and CDR2 (germline): LGHDT, YNNKEL (reference sequence). CDR3 length: 13 amino acids. The V segment lost 2 bases and the J segment 4 bases; nucleotides outside the gene matches: 2.

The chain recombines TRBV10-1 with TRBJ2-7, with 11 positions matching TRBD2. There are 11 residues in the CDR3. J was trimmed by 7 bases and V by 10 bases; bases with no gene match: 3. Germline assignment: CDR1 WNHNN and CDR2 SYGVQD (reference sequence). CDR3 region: CATGTSGEQYF. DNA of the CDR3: TGCGCCACCGGGACTAGCGGTGAGCAGTACTTC.

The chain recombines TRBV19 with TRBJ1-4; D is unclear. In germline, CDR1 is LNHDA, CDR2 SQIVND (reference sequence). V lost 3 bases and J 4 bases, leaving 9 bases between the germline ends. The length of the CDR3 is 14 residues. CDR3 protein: CASSIEQHNEKLFF. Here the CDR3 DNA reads TGTGCCAGTAGTATTGAACAGCATAATGAAAAACTGTTTTTT.

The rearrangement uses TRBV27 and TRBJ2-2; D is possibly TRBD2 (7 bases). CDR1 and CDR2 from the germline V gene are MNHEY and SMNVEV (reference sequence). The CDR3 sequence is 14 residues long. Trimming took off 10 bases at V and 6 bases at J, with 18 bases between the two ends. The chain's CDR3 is CATRGGQMAGELFF. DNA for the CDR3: TGTGCCACTAGGGGGGGGCAAATGGCCGGGGAGCTGTTTTTT.

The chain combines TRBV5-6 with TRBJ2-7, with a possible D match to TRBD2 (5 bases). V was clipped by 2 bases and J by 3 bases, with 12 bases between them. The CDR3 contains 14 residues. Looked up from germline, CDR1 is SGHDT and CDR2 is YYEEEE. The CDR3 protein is CASSFFGNVYEQYF. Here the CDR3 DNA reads TGTGCCAGCAGCTTTTTCGGGAACGTCTACGAGCAGTACTTC. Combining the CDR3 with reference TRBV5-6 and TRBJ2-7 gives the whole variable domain DAGVTQSPTHLIKTRGQQVTLRCSPKSGHDTVSWYQQALGQGPQFIFQYYEEEERQRGNFPDRFSGHQFPNYSSELNVNALLLGDSALYLCASSFFGNVYEQYFGPGTRLTVT.

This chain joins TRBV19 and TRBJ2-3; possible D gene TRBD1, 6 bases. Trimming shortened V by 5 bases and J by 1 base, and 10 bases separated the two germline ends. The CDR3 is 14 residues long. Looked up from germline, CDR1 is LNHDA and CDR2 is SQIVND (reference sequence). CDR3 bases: TGTGCCAGTAGTTCTTACAGGGGCACAGATACGCAGTATTTT. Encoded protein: CASSSYRGTDTQYF.

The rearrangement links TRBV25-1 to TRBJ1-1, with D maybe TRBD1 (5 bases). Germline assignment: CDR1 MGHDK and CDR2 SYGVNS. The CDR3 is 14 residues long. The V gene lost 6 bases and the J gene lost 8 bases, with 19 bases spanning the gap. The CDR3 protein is CASSEPGTRREAFF. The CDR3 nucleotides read TGTGCCAGCAGCGAACCGGGGACTAGAAGGGAAGCTTTCTTT.

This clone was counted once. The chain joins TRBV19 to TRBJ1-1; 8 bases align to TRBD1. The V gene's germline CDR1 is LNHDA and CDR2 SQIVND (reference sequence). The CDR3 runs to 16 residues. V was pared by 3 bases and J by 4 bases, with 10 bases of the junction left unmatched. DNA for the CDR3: TGTGCCAGTAGTATTAGGCCAGGGGGCCGTGGCACTGAAGCTTTCTTT. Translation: CASSIRPGGRGTEAFF.

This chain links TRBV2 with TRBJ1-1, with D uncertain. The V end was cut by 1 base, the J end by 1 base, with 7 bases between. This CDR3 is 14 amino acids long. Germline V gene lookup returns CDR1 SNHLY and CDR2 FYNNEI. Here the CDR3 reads CASSEGDTNTEAFF. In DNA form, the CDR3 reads TGTGCCAGCAGTGAAGGAGACACGAACACTGAAGCTTTCTTT.

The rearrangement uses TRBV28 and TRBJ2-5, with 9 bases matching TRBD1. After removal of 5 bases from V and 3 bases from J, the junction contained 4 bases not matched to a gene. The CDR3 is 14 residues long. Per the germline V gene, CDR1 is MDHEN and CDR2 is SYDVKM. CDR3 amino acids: CASSEDRGEETQYF. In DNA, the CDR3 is TGTGCCAGCAGTGAAGACAGGGGGGAAGAGACCCAGTACTTC.

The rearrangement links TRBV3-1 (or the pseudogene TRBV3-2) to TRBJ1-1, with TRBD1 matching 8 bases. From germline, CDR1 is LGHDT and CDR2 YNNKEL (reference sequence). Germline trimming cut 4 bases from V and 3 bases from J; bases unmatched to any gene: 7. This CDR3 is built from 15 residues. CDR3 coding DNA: TGTGCCAGCAGCCTCAGGGACAGGCGGTACACTGAAGCTTTCTTT. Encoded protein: CASSLRDRRYTEAFF.

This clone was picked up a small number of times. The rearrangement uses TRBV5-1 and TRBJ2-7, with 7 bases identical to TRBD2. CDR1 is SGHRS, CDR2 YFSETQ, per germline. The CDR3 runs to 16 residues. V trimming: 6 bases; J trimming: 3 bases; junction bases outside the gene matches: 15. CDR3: CASTAGILSGFYEQYF. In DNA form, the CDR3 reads TGCGCCAGCACAGCTGGGATCCTTAGCGGGTTCTACGAGCAGTACTTC.